This T cell receptor beta chain was identified during a study of blood T cells in healthy people across ages. This CDR3 has 21 amino acids. The J segment lost 1 base and the V segment lost 4 bases, leaving 25 bases of the junction unmatched. Germline V lookup: CDR1 SQVTM, CDR2 ANQGSEA. Using a J-beta primer mix together with a sample-barcoded 5' primer, a second PCR was run for roughly 6 to 11 cycles. TCRdb passed the 5' RACE reads through MiXCR, listing each CDR3 protein once. In the table there are over 1,300,000 distinct CDR3 sequences, roughly 60% of which are singletons. The sample taken for sequencing was blood. The receptor comes from a man aged 18 to 35 in good health. V and J are TRBV29-1 and TRBJ2-4; 7 bases match TRBD2. CDR3 DNA: TGCAGCGTTGGGGAGTCGGTATTTCAGGGCCCCTCCGGGGGGGCCAAAAACATTCAGTACTTC. Its protein is CSVGESVFQGPSGGAKNIQYF.